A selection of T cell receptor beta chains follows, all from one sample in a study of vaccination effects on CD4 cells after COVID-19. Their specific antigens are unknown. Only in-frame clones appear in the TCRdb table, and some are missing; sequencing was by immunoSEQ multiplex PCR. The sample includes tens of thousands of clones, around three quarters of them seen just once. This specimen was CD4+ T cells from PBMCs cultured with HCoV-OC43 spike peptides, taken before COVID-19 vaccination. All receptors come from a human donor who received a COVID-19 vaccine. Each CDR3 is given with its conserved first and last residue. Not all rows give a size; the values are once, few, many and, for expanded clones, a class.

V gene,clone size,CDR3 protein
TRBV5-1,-,CASSLGEGRTSLNTGELFF
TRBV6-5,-,CASSRNRAEEKLFF
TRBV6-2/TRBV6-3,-,CASSYSGQGSYNEQFF
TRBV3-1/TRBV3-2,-,CASSQDWLQETQYF
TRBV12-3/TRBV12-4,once,CASSQNRGETQYF
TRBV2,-,CASRKEGEKLFF
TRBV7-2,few,CASSPFFAQTQHF
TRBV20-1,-,CSWGGDNEQFF
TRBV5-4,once,CASSVQGRETQYF
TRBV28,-,CASRVSVGPIYF
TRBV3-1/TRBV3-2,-,CASRRDPAETQYF
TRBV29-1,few,CSADRGNYGYTF
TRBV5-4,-,CASSLEGDTQYF
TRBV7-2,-,CASSYAGRGSNQPQHF
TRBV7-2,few,CASSNDKNPRQPQHF
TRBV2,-,CASSATGLDGNTIYF
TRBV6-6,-,CASSYSPSPTPYGYTF
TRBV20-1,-,CSASFTDTIYF
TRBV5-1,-,CASSLDLNEQFF
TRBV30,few,CAWSRGQGGEKLFF
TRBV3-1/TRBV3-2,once,CASSPSRGSETEAFF
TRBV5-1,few,CASSRDVNQPQHF
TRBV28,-,CASSLYHLQGKETQYF
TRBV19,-,CASSISGSNSPLHF
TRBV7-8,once,CASSLSAGVGYNEQFF
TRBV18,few,CASSRQTGGNTGELFF
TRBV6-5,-,CASSYVDRYNSPLHF
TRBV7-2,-,CASATTRNTEAFF
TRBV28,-,CASRSYNYGYTF
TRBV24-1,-,CATSDPAGGDEKLFF
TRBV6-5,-,CASSYLSTEAFF
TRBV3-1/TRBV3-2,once,CASSPGTGVSGANVLTF
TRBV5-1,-,CASRSRTSGGPETQYF